Listed here are 17 T cell receptor beta chains from one sample, sequenced in a study of blood T cell repertoires in COVID-19. Method: immunoSEQ multiplex PCR; TCRdb's copy keeps in-frame clones and lacks some. This sample has 140,000 to 150,000 clones, with over 80% found just once. Sample: PBMCs or T cells enriched from blood (not recorded which). The receptors come from a man between 60 and 75 years old who had recovered from COVID-19.

This clone has just a few counts. The rearrangement uses TRBV12-3 or TRBV12-4 and TRBJ2-7, with 7 bases that match TRBD1. CDR3 size: 13 residues. The junction had 2 bases not matched to a gene; V was cut back by 3 bases and J by 3 bases. CDR3 sequence reads: CASSFGTDYEQYF. The CDR3 DNA reads TGTGCCAGCAGTTTTGGGACAGACTACGAGCAGTACTTC.

V gene TRBV5-6 combines with J gene TRBJ2-7; a weak D match, TRBD1 (6 bases). This CDR3 is 14 amino acids long. Germline CDR1 is SGHDT and CDR2 is YYEEEE. V dropped 4 bases and J dropped 3 bases, with 14 bases sitting between them. The CDR3 DNA sequence: TGTGCCAGCAGCCCCGGACAGAAGGACTACGAGCAGTACTTC. Translation: CASSPGQKDYEQYF.

This chain uses TRBV15 with TRBJ2-1; no firm D call. The V end lost 2 bases, the J end lost 9 bases, and 14 bases lay between the germline ends. The CDR3 covers 14 residues. Germline lookup yields CDR1 LNHNV and CDR2 YYDKDF (reference sequence). The CDR3 DNA reads TGTGCCACCAGCAGACCCAGTCCTAGTGGTGAGCAGTTCTTC. Protein: CATSRPSPSGEQFF.

The chain recombines TRBV3-1 (or the pseudogene TRBV3-2) with TRBJ2-5; D is perhaps TRBD1 (5 bases). Trimming removed 5 bases at V and 4 bases at J, with 11 bases between. This CDR3 has 13 residues. The germline gives CDR1 LGHDT, CDR2 YNNKEL (reference sequence). In DNA form, the CDR3 reads TGTGCCAGCAGCGGGGCTTCACCAGAGACCCAGTACTTC. Translated: CASSGASPETQYF.

V and J are TRBV2 and TRBJ2-7, with 10 bases that match TRBD1. CDR3 size: 13 residues. Trimming removed 6 bases from V and 7 bases from J; junction bases left unmatched: 6. Germline CDR1 and CDR2: SNHLY and FYNNEI. The CDR3 sequence is CASSYRDRGEQYF. CDR3 nucleotide sequence: TGTGCCAGCAGCTACCGGGACAGGGGAGAGCAGTACTTC. Full variable domain (outside the CDR3, taken from reference TRBV2 and TRBJ2-7): EPEVTQTPSHQVTQMGQEVILRCVPISNHLYFYWYRQILGQKVEFLVSFYNNEISEKSEIFDDQFSVERPDGSNFTLKIRSTKLEDSAMYFCASSYRDRGEQYFGPGTRLTVT.

The table lists this clone with a count of one. The V and J genes are TRBV12-5 and TRBJ2-7; TRBD2 aligns across 12 bases. The ends lost 7 bases at V and 6 bases at J; junction bases unmatched: 7. The CDR3 extends over 14 amino acids. Per the germline V gene, CDR1 is LGHNT and CDR2 is FRNRAP. The CDR3 region is CASAPGLAGGEQYF. The CDR3 coding sequence is TGTGCTAGTGCTCCGGGACTAGCGGGCGGCGAGCAGTACTTC.

The rearrangement joins TRBV24-1 to TRBJ2-2; D might be TRBD2 (6 bases). The CDR3 has 15 residues. Germline V CDR1 and CDR2: KGHDR, SFDVKD. V lost 3 bases and J 3 bases, leaving 10 bases between the germline ends. CDR3 amino acids: CATSDRDSYTGELFF. As DNA, the CDR3 is TGTGCCACCAGTGATAGGGACTCCTACACCGGGGAGCTGTTTTTT.

J is TRBJ1-1 and V is TRBV29-1, with 7 nucleotides matching TRBD1. V shed 3 bases, J shed 7 bases, and the junction held 5 bases outside the gene matches. Germline-derived CDR1 and CDR2 are SQVTM and ANQGSEA. The CDR3 consists of 12 residues. In nucleotides, the CDR3 is TGCAGCGTTGACTTCGGGACAGATGAAGCTTTCTTT. Encoded protein: CSVDFGTDEAFF.

The chain uses TRBV5-1 and TRBJ1-2, with 10 positions matching TRBD1. Germline-derived CDR1 and CDR2 are SGHRS and YFSETQ. V gave up 4 bases and J gave up 8 bases; unmatched junction bases: 2. The CDR3 spans 12 residues. As DNA, the CDR3 is TGCGCCAGCAGCGACAGGGGGCACGGCTACACCTTC. Translated, it gives CASSDRGHGYTF.

The chain recombines TRBV10-3 with TRBJ1-6, with no clear D. The germline V gene encodes CDR1 ENHRY and CDR2 SYGVKD. The V gene lost 3 bases and the J gene lost 8 bases, with 20 bases spanning the gap. The CDR3 loop spans 17 amino acids. The CDR3 DNA is TGTGCCATCAGTGATCCAGACGGTAGCGGGAATCATTCACCCCTCCACTTT. Translating it yields CAISDPDGSGNHSPLHF.

The chain carries TRBV2 and TRBJ1-1; the match to TRBD1 covers 7 bases. J gave up 4 bases and V 4 bases, and 6 bases lay outside the gene matches. Looked up from germline, CDR1 is SNHLY and CDR2 is FYNNEI. This CDR3 is built from 14 residues. The CDR3 DNA reads TGTGCCAGCAGTGGACAGGGCGGTTCCACTGAAGCTTTCTTT. Encoded protein: CASSGQGGSTEAFF.

The chain recombines TRBV14 with TRBJ2-5; no clear D gene. V was clipped by 4 bases and J by 0 bases, with 12 bases between them. The CDR3 is 15 amino acids. Germline V gene lookup returns CDR1 SGHDN and CDR2 FVKESK. The CDR3 sequence is CASSPRQENQETQYF. Written as DNA, the CDR3 is TGTGCCAGCAGCCCACGGCAGGAAAACCAAGAGACCCAGTACTTC. Full variable domain (missing parts from reference TRBV14 and TRBJ2-5): EAGVTQFPSHSVIEKGQTVTLRCDPISGHDNLYWYRRVMGKEIKFLLHFVKESKQDESGMPNNRFLAERTGGTYSTLKVQPAELEDSGVYFCASSPRQENQETQYFGPGTRLLVL.

This clone was observed once. The V call is TRBV7-9, the J call TRBJ2-7; 9 bases match TRBD1. V was pared by 5 bases and J by 3 bases, with 8 bases of the junction left unmatched. The germline CDR1 and CDR2 sequences are SEHNR and FQNEAQ (reference sequence). The CDR3 covers 15 residues. CDR3 protein: CASSAPRTGVYEQYF. Here the CDR3 DNA reads TGTGCCAGCAGCGCGCCGCGGACAGGGGTCTACGAGCAGTACTTC.

The chain couples TRBV2 to TRBJ1-5; D unclear. Germline loops: CDR1 SNHLY, CDR2 FYNNEI. The CDR3 contains 14 residues. Trimming pared 8 bases from V and 0 bases from J, leaving 11 bases between. The CDR3 sequence: CASGLSYSNQPQHF. As DNA, the CDR3 is TGTGCCAGCGGTCTCTCCTATAGCAATCAGCCCCAGCATTTT.

This rearrangement joins TRBV7-8 to TRBJ2-5; D is undetermined. The CDR3 is made up of 13 amino acids. Deletions cut 3 bases from V and 1 base from J, with 6 bases between. Looked up from germline, CDR1 is SGHVS and CDR2 is FQNEAQ. This chain's CDR3 is CASSLGSQETQYF. The CDR3 nucleotides read TGTGCCAGCAGCTTGGGCAGCCAAGAGACCCAGTACTTC.

The V gene is TRBV5-1, the J gene TRBJ2-3; D gene ambiguous. The germline V gene has CDR1 SGHRS and CDR2 YFSETQ. The V and J ends lost 0 bases and 4 bases respectively, with 12 bases between them. The CDR3 runs to 15 residues. The CDR3 reads CASSLAGSWSDTQYF. In DNA form, the CDR3 reads TGCGCCAGCAGCTTGGCGGGTAGTTGGTCAGATACGCAGTATTTT.

This chain connects TRBV19 to TRBJ2-7, with a tentative D call TRBD1 (5 bases). Germline V gene lookup returns CDR1 LNHDA and CDR2 SQIVND (reference sequence). The CDR3 sequence is 13 residues long. Deletions cut 11 bases from V and 8 bases from J, with 22 bases between. CDR3 DNA sequence: TGTGCCTCCAGGGCCTATGCCTCTACGAAGCAGTACTTC. Its translation is CASRAYASTKQYF.